This T cell receptor beta chain was captured by sequencing in a study of T-cell memory formation after mild COVID-19. At the level of the study: The study found TCR clusters largely donor specific.

TCRdb reprocessed the 5' RACE reads with MiXCR, giving one entry per CDR3 protein. The sample yields around 430,000 distinct CDR3 sequences, 16% seen once. Trimming removed 0 bases from V and 7 bases from J; junction bases left unmatched: 4. This CDR3 has 15 amino acids. The germline gives CDR1 MRHNA, CDR2 SNTAGT. This clonotype showed up many times. Its antigen is not known. Findings and limits, study-wide: Certain responding clones were present in pre-infection memory, suggesting participation of cross-reactive memory. Clones shrinking from day 15 to 85 showed even CD4/CD8 mixes; later expanders tilted CD4+.

The sample consisted of PBMCs or a T cell subset sorted from them (not recorded which). This clonotype was obtained from a man aged 18 to 29 who had mild COVID-19 (a few samples of this study predate the infection). Cell type and time point are not known. The chain recombines TRBV6-4 with TRBJ2-1; 9 bases line up with TRBD2. The chain's CDR3 is CASSDSAGGNNEQFF. The CDR3 nucleotides read TGTGCCAGCAGTGACTCGGCGGGGGGGAATAATGAGCAGTTCTTC.